The 26 T cell receptor beta chains reported below all come from one sample, sequenced in a study of early stage breast cancer tumors. Sequencing was performed with immunoSEQ multiplex PCR; in TCRdb, only in-frame clones are kept and a portion is missing. The table records 30,000 to 40,000 clones, approximately 74% of them present only once. Sequencing was performed on blood. These receptors originate from a person aged 60 to 70 with breast cancer.

The chain is built from TRBV19 and TRBJ2-3, with 8 nucleotides matching TRBD2. CDR3 length: 20 residues. The V and J ends lost 4 bases and 9 bases, in that order; junction bases with no gene match: 27. Germline V gene sequence: CDR1 LNHDA, CDR2 SQIVND (reference sequence). DNA of the CDR3: TGTGCCAGTAGTACCCAACCGGGATCAAGTAGCGGGATAGGAGCGGTGACGCAGTATTTT. This sequence encodes CASSTQPGSSSGIGAVTQYF.

V and J are TRBV6-5 and TRBJ2-3; D is undetermined. From germline, CDR1 is MNHEY and CDR2 SVGAGI. Trimming took off 6 bases at V and 8 bases at J, with 9 bases between the two ends. There are 11 residues in the CDR3. The CDR3 bases are TGTGCCAGCAGCCTTGGTGGTACGCAGTATTTT. Translating it yields CASSLGGTQYF.

The genes are TRBV10-3 and TRBJ2-7; 9 bases fit TRBD2. Germline V gene data show CDR1 as ENHRY and CDR2 as SYGVKD. CDR3 length: 15 amino acids. Losses at the gene ends were 8 bases for V and 2 bases for J; bases not matched to a gene: 10. The CDR3 sequence is CAIGGASGVTYEQYF. CDR3 DNA sequence: TGTGCCATCGGAGGGGCTAGCGGGGTAACCTACGAGCAGTACTTC.

The V and J genes are TRBV30 and TRBJ2-4; D might be TRBD2 (6 bases). V gave up 1 base and J gave up 8 bases, with 15 bases separating them. CDR1 GTSNPN and CDR2 SVGIG come from the germline V gene (reference sequence). This CDR3 is built from 14 residues. This chain's CDR3 is CAWSGGEVMDIQYF. CDR3 nucleotides: TGTGCCTGGAGTGGAGGGGAGGTTATGGACATTCAGTACTTC.

The chain employs TRBV5-4 and TRBJ1-2, with D maybe TRBD1 (5 bases). CDR3 length equals 15 residues. V was trimmed by 1 base and J by 2 bases, leaving 12 bases between them. Per germline, CDR1 SGHNT and CDR2 YYREEE (reference sequence). The CDR3 spells CASSLIAGSNYGYTF. Written as DNA, the CDR3 is TGTGCCAGCAGCTTGATAGCAGGGTCCAACTATGGCTACACCTTC.

The chain recombines TRBV11-3 with TRBJ2-5; D gene ambiguous. The CDR3 sequence is 16 residues long. CDR1 SGHNT and CDR2 YENEEA come from the germline V gene. Between the trimmed V and J ends, which lost 4 bases and 2 bases, there was a span of 17 bases. CDR3 residues: CASSSGSGGKQETQYF. Written as DNA, the CDR3 is TGTGCCAGCAGCTCCGGTTCAGGCGGAAAACAAGAGACCCAGTACTTC. Full variable domain (rest looked up from reference TRBV11-3 and TRBJ2-5): EAGVVQSPRYKIIEKKQPVAFWCNPISGHNTLYWYLQNLGQGPELLIRYENEEAVDDSQLPKDRFSAERLKGVDSTLKIQPAELGDSAVYLCASSSGSGGKQETQYFGPGTRLLVL.

The chain combines TRBV10-3 with TRBJ2-1, with TRBD2 matching over 7 bases. After removal of 9 bases from V and 6 bases from J, the junction contained 8 bases not matched to a gene. This CDR3 spans 13 amino acids. The germline V gene encodes CDR1 ENHRY and CDR2 SYGVKD. The CDR3 sequence: CAIRTSSGNEQFF. CDR3 sequence (DNA): TGTGCCATTCGGACTAGTTCGGGCAATGAGCAGTTCTTC.

This chain connects TRBV7-8 to TRBJ1-1; D not resolved. The CDR3 spans 11 residues. Looked up from germline, CDR1 is SGHVS and CDR2 is FQNEAQ. The V and J ends lost 5 bases and 1 base respectively, with 2 bases between them. CDR3 sequence (DNA): TGTGCCAGCAGCCAGAACACTGAAGCTTTCTTT. Protein: CASSQNTEAFF.

The gene calls are TRBV7-9 and TRBJ2-1; D remains ambiguous. The CDR3 length is 12 residues. The germline V gene has CDR1 SEHNR and CDR2 FQNEAQ (reference sequence). Deletions cut 6 bases from V and 4 bases from J, with 7 bases between. The DNA for the CDR3 is TGTGCCAGCAGTCTTCGATACAATGAGCAGTTCTTC. It encodes CASSLRYNEQFF.

In its sample, this clone was seen once. The chain combines TRBV7-8 with TRBJ2-3; D remains ambiguous. Trimming stripped 3 bases from V and 5 bases from J, with 9 bases between. Germline V gene data show CDR1 as SGHVS and CDR2 as FQNEAQ. The CDR3 sequence is 13 residues long. The CDR3 bases are TGTGCCAGCAGCTTTCTACTTGGAGATACGCAGTATTTT. Translated, it gives CASSFLLGDTQYF. The variable domain in full, completed from reference TRBV7-8 and TRBJ2-3, reads GAGVSQSPRYKVAKRGQDVALRCDPISGHVSLFWYQQALGQGPEFLTYFQNEAQLDKSGLPSDRFFAERPEGSVSTLKIQRTQQEDSAVYLCASSFLLGDTQYFGPGTRLTVL.

This clone was seen more than once but under ten times. The V gene is TRBV2, the J gene TRBJ1-1; D remains unclear. The CDR3 totals 13 residues. The V end lost 4 bases, the J end lost 4 bases, and 10 bases lay between the germline ends. Germline V gene data show CDR1 as SNHLY and CDR2 as FYNNEI. The CDR3, as DNA: TGTGCCAGCAGTGTACGGCTGGGCACTGAAGCTTTCTTT. Amino acids: CASSVRLGTEAFF.

J is TRBJ1-5 and V is TRBV7-9; D is possibly TRBD1 (6 bases). The length of the CDR3 is 19 residues. Trimming removed 5 bases from V and 2 bases from J, with 25 bases in between. The germline V gene encodes CDR1 SEHNR and CDR2 FQNEAQ (reference sequence). The CDR3, as DNA: TGTGCCAGCAGCCGCGATACTACAACAGGGCTGGGGGGCAATCAGCCCCAGCATTTT. It yields the protein CASSRDTTTGLGGNQPQHF.

This chain uses TRBV9 with TRBJ2-7; 8 nucleotides align to TRBD2. Germline V gene data show CDR1 as SGDLS and CDR2 as YYNGEE. CDR3 length equals 14 residues. Losses at the gene ends were 2 bases for V and 2 bases for J; bases not matched to a gene: 3. CDR3 residues: CASSVGGGTYEQYF. The CDR3, as DNA: TGTGCCAGCAGCGTCGGGGGGGGTACCTACGAGCAGTACTTC.

The J gene is TRBJ2-3, the V gene TRBV28; 11 bases line up with TRBD2. Germline V gene data show CDR1 as MDHEN and CDR2 as SYDVKM. This CDR3 comprises 16 residues. V lost 6 bases to trimming and J lost 0 bases; unmatched junction nucleotides: 5. CDR3 DNA: TGTGCCAGCAGCCGACTAGCGGGGTATAGCACAGATACGCAGTATTTT. Protein sequence: CASSRLAGYSTDTQYF.

The chain has TRBV18 and TRBJ2-4, with no clear D. The CDR3 covers 14 residues. Germline CDR1 is KGHSH and CDR2 is LQKENI. The ends were cut back, 3 bases at V and 8 bases at J, with 14 bases in the middle. CDR3 sequence (DNA): TGTGCCAGCTCACCCTTGGGAATCGCGGACATTCAGTACTTC. Amino acid sequence: CASSPLGIADIQYF.

The rearrangement links TRBV11-2 to TRBJ1-2, with D unclear. Germline V gene sequence: CDR1 SGHAT, CDR2 FQNNGV. V shed 3 bases and J shed 4 bases, with 9 bases lying between them. The length of the CDR3 is 13 residues. The CDR3 region has the DNA TGTGCCAGCAGCTTGGGCCGGGGCTATGGCTACACCTTC. This translates into CASSLGRGYGYTF.

The chain couples TRBV27 to TRBJ1-2; unclear D gene. Germline CDR1 reads MNHEY; CDR2 reads SMNVEV (reference sequence). Trimming removed 6 bases from V and 2 bases from J, with 10 bases in between. The CDR3 spans 13 residues. In DNA, the CDR3 is TGTGCCAGCAGATCCGGACGGAACTATGGCTACACCTTC. Protein sequence: CASRSGRNYGYTF.

The chain links TRBV13 to TRBJ1-1; no clear D gene. Germline V gene lookup returns CDR1 PRHDT and CDR2 FYEKMQ (reference sequence). Trimming stripped 5 bases from V and 4 bases from J, with 8 bases between. This CDR3 region has 12 residues. Written as DNA, the CDR3 is TGTGCCAGCAGCCGTTTGGGCACTGAAGCTTTCTTT. Translating gives CASSRLGTEAFF.

The chain carries TRBV9 and TRBJ1-4; D remains ambiguous. The CDR3 loop spans 15 amino acids. Germline CDR1 reads SGDLS; CDR2 reads YYNGEE. V gave up 3 bases and J gave up 0 bases, with 9 bases separating them. CDR3 bases: TGTGCCAGCAGCGACGGTGGGTCAACTAATGAAAAACTGTTTTTT. Amino acids: CASSDGGSTNEKLFF.

This chain links TRBV5-7 with TRBJ2-7; D is unresolved. TRBV5-7 belongs to the ORF category, with a function that is uncertain. V was clipped by 4 bases and J by 10 bases, with 6 bases between them. The length of the CDR3 is 9 residues. CDR3 sequence: CASSGPQYF. In DNA form, the CDR3 reads TGTGCCAGCAGCGGTCCCCAGTACTTC.

This clone was counted between two and nine times. The chain links TRBV2 to TRBJ2-3; the D gene is possibly TRBD1 (5 bases). V was clipped by 7 bases and J by 0 bases, with 11 bases between them. Germline-derived CDR1 and CDR2 are SNHLY and FYNNEI. This CDR3 contains 14 residues. CDR3 nucleotides: TGTGCCAGCAAGAGTGGGGCTAGCACAGATACGCAGTATTTT. As protein: CASKSGASTDTQYF.

The V call is TRBV7-2, the J call TRBJ2-4; no definite D call. Per the germline V gene, CDR1 is SGHTA and CDR2 is FQGNSA. V was cut by 1 base and J by 15 bases, with 13 bases left in between. The length of the CDR3 is 12 residues. This CDR3 reads CASSLVVRSLYF. The CDR3, as DNA: TGTGCCAGCAGCTTAGTGGTCAGATCTCTGTACTTC. The whole variable domain, remainder taken from reference TRBV7-2 and TRBJ2-4, is GAGVSQSPSNKVTEKGKDVELRCDPISGHTALYWYRQSLGQGLEFLIYFQGNSAPDKSGLPSDRFSAERTGGSVSTLTIQRTQQEDSAVYLCASSLVVRSLYFGAGTRLSVL.

V and J are TRBV11-3 and TRBJ2-1, with TRBD2 identical over 9 bases. The ends lost 0 bases at V and 8 bases at J; junction bases unmatched: 8. The V gene's germline CDR1 is SGHNT and CDR2 YENEEA. The CDR3 is 16 residues long. CDR3 DNA sequence: TGTGCCAGCAGCTTAGATGGGCGGGGGGGCCGCGATGAGCAGTTCTTC. Amino acid sequence: CASSLDGRGGRDEQFF.

The V gene is TRBV5-5, the J gene TRBJ1-5; 7 bases align to TRBD1. The trim removed 3 bases at V and 7 bases at J, leaving 10 bases unmatched. Germline V gene sequence: CDR1 SGHKS, CDR2 YYEKEE (reference sequence). This CDR3 has 15 amino acids. CDR3 protein: CASSYEGRQGQPQHF. CDR3 sequence (DNA): TGTGCCAGCAGCTATGAAGGCCGACAGGGACAGCCCCAGCATTTT.

This clone has a handful of counts. The chain recombines TRBV10-3 with TRBJ1-5; 8 nucleotides align to TRBD1. V shed 2 bases, J shed 0 bases, and the junction held 6 bases outside the gene matches. The germline CDR1 and CDR2 sequences are ENHRY and SYGVKD. The CDR3 runs 17 residues. CDR3 protein: CAISEGRGLFSNQPQHF. The CDR3 nucleotides are TGTGCCATCAGTGAGGGCAGGGGGCTCTTTAGCAATCAGCCCCAGCATTTT.

The CDR3 loop is CAWSPGGRHGYTF. The CDR3 DNA reads as TGTGCCTGGAGTCCGGGGGGGAGGCATGGCTACACCTTC. The V and J genes are TRBV30 and TRBJ1-2; D might be TRBD1 (5 bases). Germline-derived CDR1 and CDR2 are GTSNPN and SVGIG (reference sequence). This CDR3 region has 13 residues. V was shortened by 2 bases and J by 6 bases, with 13 bases between the two germline ends.